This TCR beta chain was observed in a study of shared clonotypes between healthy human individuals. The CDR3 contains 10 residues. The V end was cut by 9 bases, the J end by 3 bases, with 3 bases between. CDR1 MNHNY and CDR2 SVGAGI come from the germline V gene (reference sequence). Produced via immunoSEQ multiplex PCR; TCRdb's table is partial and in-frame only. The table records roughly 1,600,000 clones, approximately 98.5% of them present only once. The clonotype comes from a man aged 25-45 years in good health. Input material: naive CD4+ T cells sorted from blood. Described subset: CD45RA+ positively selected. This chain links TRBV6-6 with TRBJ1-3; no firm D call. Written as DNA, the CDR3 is TGTGCCAGTCTTGGAAACACCATATATTTT. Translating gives CASLGNTIYF.